Following are 31 T cell receptor beta chains from one sample sequenced in a study of siplizumab effects on memory and regulatory T cells. TCRdb keeps only in-frame clones here, not all; method: immunoSEQ multiplex PCR. The sample includes about 57,000 clones, less than 85% seen only once; the top ten take 3.8%. The sequenced sample consisted of memory CD4+ T cells sorted from blood. The receptors stem from a human donor in good health.

This clone appeared a single time. The V gene is TRBV2, the J gene TRBJ2-7; TRBD2 matches 13 bases. Germline assignment: CDR1 SNHLY and CDR2 FYNNEI. This CDR3 has 17 residues. V trimming: 1 base; J trimming: 5 bases; junction bases outside the gene matches: 8. CDR3 nucleotides: TGTGCCAGCAGTGAAGTCCTACTAGCGGGAGGGCCGGACGAGCAGTACTTC. Translation: CASSEVLLAGGPDEQYF.

The count of this clone is one. This chain joins TRBV5-8 and TRBJ2-1, with 8 bases identical to TRBD2. Germline values: CDR1 SGHTS, CDR2 YDEGEE. J lost 5 bases, V lost 6 bases, and 10 bases had no gene match. The CDR3 has 15 amino acids. CDR3 amino acids: CASNFPGLENNEQFF. In DNA, the CDR3 is TGTGCCAGCAACTTTCCGGGACTAGAAAACAATGAGCAGTTCTTC.

The chain links TRBV7-9 to TRBJ2-1, with a possible D match to TRBD2 (6 bases). V was trimmed by 5 bases and J by 2 bases, leaving 13 bases between them. The CDR3 contains 15 residues. Germline CDR1 and CDR2: SEHNR and FQNEAQ (reference sequence). The CDR3: CASSPDGGAYNEQFF. The CDR3 DNA reads as TGTGCCAGCAGCCCGGACGGGGGAGCCTACAATGAGCAGTTCTTC.

In the case of this clone: This same CDR3 is encoded by further DNA sequences in the sample. J is TRBJ2-5 and V is TRBV20-1; D uncertain. The germline CDR1 and CDR2 sequences are DFQATT and SNEGSKA (reference sequence). Between the trimmed V and J ends, which lost 5 bases and 2 bases, there was a span of 3 bases. The CDR3 has 10 amino acids. CDR3 protein: CSARQETQYF. The CDR3 nucleotides read TGCAGTGCTCGGCAAGAGACCCAGTACTTC.

This chain connects TRBV29-1 to TRBJ1-1; 7 bases fit TRBD1. There are 12 residues in the CDR3. Germline trimming cut 8 bases from V and 1 base from J; bases unmatched to any gene: 4. CDR1 SQVTM and CDR2 ANQGSEA come from the germline V gene. This chain's CDR3 is CSTRTGNTEAFF. The DNA of the CDR3 is TGCAGCACTCGGACAGGGAACACTGAAGCTTTCTTT.

The CDR3 DNA is TGTGCCAGCAGTGACTCGTCGGGGCACAATGAGCAGTTCTTC. Translated, it gives CASSDSSGHNEQFF. The V and J genes are TRBV6-4 and TRBJ2-1; tentatively, D is TRBD1 or TRBD2 (5 bases each). The CDR3 is 14 residues long. Trimming took 0 bases from V and 5 from J, leaving 8 bases between them. CDR1 and CDR2 from the germline V gene are MRHNA and SNTAGT.

The chain uses TRBV7-8 and TRBJ2-1; possible D gene TRBD2, 6 bases. Looked up from germline, CDR1 is SGHVS and CDR2 is FQNEAQ. The V gene lost 4 bases and the J gene lost 7 bases, with 20 bases spanning the gap. The CDR3 runs to 16 residues. The CDR3 region is CASSSERVSPRNEQFF. The DNA for the CDR3 is TGTGCCAGCAGCTCCGAGCGGGTAAGCCCGAGGAATGAGCAGTTCTTC. Looking up the rest from reference TRBV7-8 and TRBJ2-1 gives the full variable domain: GAGVSQSPRYKVAKRGQDVALRCDPISGHVSLFWYQQALGQGPEFLTYFQNEAQLDKSGLPSDRFFAERPEGSVSTLKIQRTQQEDSAVYLCASSSERVSPRNEQFFGPGTRLTVL.

The CDR3 sequence: CASSERTQPTDTQYF. Written as DNA, the CDR3 is TGTGCCAGCAGCGAAAGGACCCAGCCCACAGATACGCAGTATTTT. The V call is TRBV2, the J call TRBJ2-3; D gene uncertain. CDR3 length: 15 residues. V lost 6 bases and J lost 2, with 15 bases in between. Looked up from germline, CDR1 is SNHLY and CDR2 is FYNNEI.

This sequence joins TRBV7-2 and TRBJ2-5; tentatively, D is TRBD2 (6 bases). Trimming removed 5 bases at V and 1 base at J, with 8 bases between. The length of the CDR3 is 13 residues. Germline lookup yields CDR1 SGHTA and CDR2 FQGNSA. CDR3 in amino acids: CASSRSGQETQYF. CDR3 sequence (DNA): TGTGCCAGCAGCCGTAGCGGCCAAGAGACCCAGTACTTC.

CDR3 amino acids: CASSISGTGAHLDKNIQYF. The CDR3 coding sequence is TGTGCCAGTAGTATAAGTGGGACAGGGGCCCACCTAGACAAAAACATTCAGTACTTC. The chain employs TRBV19 and TRBJ2-4, with TRBD1 identical over 10 bases. Germline V CDR1 and CDR2: LNHDA, SQIVND (reference sequence). With V trimmed by 2 bases and J by 3 bases, 13 bases remained unmatched. The CDR3 sequence is 19 residues long.

A remark on this clone: The same CDR3 can be traced to other DNA sequences in this sample. V gene TRBV4-2 combines with J gene TRBJ2-3; TRBD2 aligns across 7 bases. The germline V gene encodes CDR1 LGHNA and CDR2 YNFKEQ. After removal of 0 bases from V and 0 bases from J, the junction contained 3 bases not matched to a gene. CDR3 size: 16 residues. The CDR3 loop reads CASSQDWTSSTDTQYF. The CDR3, as DNA: TGTGCCAGCAGCCAAGATTGGACTAGTAGCACAGATACGCAGTATTTT.

This chain connects TRBV5-1 to TRBJ2-1, with 8 bases that match TRBD2. Trimming took 0 bases from V and 7 from J; bases not matched to a gene: 6. CDR1 is SGHRS and CDR2 is YFSETQ in the germline V gene. The CDR3 has 15 amino acids. The CDR3 protein is CASSLGSGKGNEQFF. The CDR3 coding sequence is TGCGCCAGCAGCTTGGGTAGCGGGAAGGGTAATGAGCAGTTCTTC.

The CDR3 bases are TGTGCCAGCAGACTATCCCGGGTCGGGGAGCTGTTTTTT. Protein: CASRLSRVGELFF. The rearrangement joins TRBV6-1 to TRBJ2-2; no clear D gene. Germline assignment: CDR1 MNHNS and CDR2 SASEGT. The CDR3 has 13 amino acids. Trimming removed 6 bases from V and 7 bases from J, with 12 bases in between.

The V and J genes are TRBV18 and TRBJ2-3; D possibly corresponds to TRBD2 (5 bases). CDR3 length: 16 amino acids. Germline V gene sequence: CDR1 KGHSH, CDR2 LQKENI. Between the trimmed V and J ends, which lost 0 bases and 4 bases, there was a span of 14 bases. In nucleotides, the CDR3 is TGTGCCAGCTCACCACCCATAGGACTCAACTCAGATACGCAGTATTTT. Its protein product is CASSPPIGLNSDTQYF.

V is TRBV29-1 and J is TRBJ1-2; TRBD1 aligns across 9 bases. This CDR3 is 17 amino acids long. The ends lost 3 bases at V and 0 bases at J; junction bases unmatched: 11. Germline CDR1 and CDR2: SQVTM and ANQGSEA. The CDR3 loop reads CSVDQTRTGASNYGYTF. The CDR3, as DNA: TGCAGCGTTGACCAAACAAGGACAGGGGCGTCTAACTATGGCTACACCTTC.

The count of this clone is one. The genes are TRBV5-1 and TRBJ2-5, with 10 positions matching TRBD2. The DNA end is a closer match to TRBJ2-7, so the J assignment may be wrong. The CDR3 covers 17 residues. Germline V lookup: CDR1 SGHRS, CDR2 YFSETQ. CDR3 nucleotides: TGCGCCAGCAGCTACAGCGGGACTAGCGCCAGCTCCTACGAGCAGTACTTC. This codes for CASSYSGTSASSYEQYF.

This chain links TRBV27 with TRBJ1-5, with D hard to call. CDR3 length: 16 amino acids. Germline values: CDR1 MNHEY, CDR2 SMNVEV (reference sequence). V lost 6 bases and J lost 4, with 19 bases in between. The DNA for the CDR3 is TGTGCCAGCAGCATGGGCCCCCTCGGAGGTAATCAGCCCCAGCATTTT. Protein product: CASSMGPLGGNQPQHF.

The rearrangement joins TRBV7-3 to TRBJ1-1; D is undetermined. Trimming took off 4 bases at V and 5 bases at J, with 11 bases between the two ends. The germline V gene encodes CDR1 SGHTA and CDR2 FQGTGA. The CDR3 sequence is 13 residues long. The CDR3 DNA reads as TGTGCCAGCAGCTCGGTTGGGCTTACTGAAGCTTTCTTT. The encoded protein is CASSSVGLTEAFF.

The gene calls are TRBV14 and TRBJ2-1; 9 positions agree with TRBD1. Germline CDR1 reads SGHDN; CDR2 reads FVKESK. CDR3 length: 15 amino acids. V lost 5 bases to trimming and J lost 8 bases; unmatched junction nucleotides: 10. The CDR3 is CASSAQQGAGYEQFF. CDR3 nucleotides: TGTGCCAGCAGCGCACAACAGGGGGCAGGGTATGAGCAGTTCTTC.

The chain uses TRBV5-4 and TRBJ1-5, with a possible D match to TRBD1 (6 bases). There are 16 residues in the CDR3. Deletions cut 4 bases from V and 7 bases from J, with 21 bases between. Per germline, CDR1 SGHNT and CDR2 YYREEE (reference sequence). CDR3 in DNA: TGTGCCAGCAGCCAAGATCAGGTGGGGAGGGGGCAGCCCCAGCATTTT. This encodes CASSQDQVGRGQPQHF.

The rearrangement uses TRBV6-5 and TRBJ2-2; possibly TRBD1 for D (6 bases). V was pared by 10 bases and J by 6 bases, with 15 bases between. Germline V CDR1 and CDR2: MNHEY, SVGAGI. CDR3 size: 13 residues. CDR3 protein: CATLYRESGELFF. DNA for the CDR3: TGTGCCACACTATACAGGGAATCCGGGGAGCTGTTTTTT.

The V gene is TRBV2, the J gene TRBJ1-3; 10 bases are shared with TRBD1. Unmatched junction bases numbered 3, after V lost 4 bases and J lost 0 bases. CDR1 is SNHLY, CDR2 FYNNEI, per germline. The CDR3 is 16 amino acids. CDR3 amino acids: CASSGDRGLSGNTIYF. The CDR3 bases are TGTGCCAGCAGTGGGGACAGGGGCCTCTCTGGAAACACCATATATTTT.

The chain carries TRBV6-1 and TRBJ1-2; possible D gene TRBD1, 5 bases. V was trimmed by 5 bases and J by 4 bases, leaving 11 bases between them. Germline values: CDR1 MNHNS, CDR2 SASEGT. CDR3 length: 13 amino acids. The CDR3 sequence is CASSSGQGYGYTF. DNA of the CDR3: TGTGCCAGCAGTTCCGGGCAGGGCTATGGCTACACCTTC.

The rearrangement joins TRBV7-9 to TRBJ1-4; tentative D call: TRBD1 (5 bases). The V end lost 1 base, the J end lost 7 bases, and 13 bases lay between the germline ends. The germline V gene encodes CDR1 SEHNR and CDR2 FQNEAQ (reference sequence). The CDR3 has 15 amino acids. CDR3 in amino acids: CASSLGIGGSEKLFF. DNA of the CDR3: TGTGCCAGCAGCTTAGGAATCGGGGGAAGTGAAAAACTGTTTTTT.

This clone was counted a single time. This chain connects TRBV7-2 to TRBJ2-7; perhaps TRBD1 as D (6 bases). V dropped 4 bases and J dropped 3 bases, with 7 bases sitting between them. The CDR3 runs to 12 residues. Germline V gene sequence: CDR1 SGHTA, CDR2 FQGNSA. The CDR3 coding sequence is TGTGCCAGCAGCTCACAGGGCTACGAGCAGTACTTC. Protein product: CASSSQGYEQYF.

The V gene is TRBV4-2, the J gene TRBJ1-5; possible D gene TRBD1, 6 bases. Trimming took off 4 bases at V and 4 bases at J, with 17 bases between the two ends. This CDR3 is built from 16 residues. Germline V CDR1 and CDR2: LGHNA, YNFKEQ. CDR3 residues: CASSREGGAGNQPQHF. The CDR3 nucleotides are TGTGCCAGCAGCCGGGAGGGGGGCGCGGGGAATCAGCCCCAGCATTTT.

The chain couples TRBV4-2 to TRBJ2-1; 9 bases are shared with TRBD2. The J segment lost 1 base and the V segment lost 2 bases, leaving 6 bases of the junction unmatched. The V gene's germline CDR1 is LGHNA and CDR2 YNFKEQ. This CDR3 spans 17 amino acids. CDR3 nucleotide sequence: TGTGCCAGCAGCCAACCGCGGGGGGGCGATTCCTACAATGAGCAGTTCTTC. Protein product: CASSQPRGGDSYNEQFF.

The chain joins TRBV7-9 to TRBJ1-1; possibly TRBD1 for D (5 bases). The V gene lost 5 bases and the J gene lost 8 bases, with 12 bases spanning the gap. Looked up from germline, CDR1 is SEHNR and CDR2 is FQNEAQ (reference sequence). The length of the CDR3 is 12 residues. CDR3 in DNA: TGTGCCAGCAGCCGAGGGACCGGAGAAGCTTTCTTT. It specifies CASSRGTGEAFF. The entire variable domain, with the rest obtained from reference TRBV7-9 and TRBJ1-1, is as follows: DTGVSQNPRHKITKRGQNVTFRCDPISEHNRLYWYRQTLGQGPEFLTYFQNEAQLEKSRLLSDRFSAERPKGSFSTLEIQRTEQGDSAMYLCASSRGTGEAFFGQGTRLTVV.

The chain combines TRBV19 with TRBJ2-7; 7 positions match TRBD1. Unmatched junction bases numbered 11, after V lost 4 bases and J lost 5 bases. In germline, CDR1 is LNHDA, CDR2 SQIVND (reference sequence). The CDR3 runs to 15 residues. The CDR3 reads CASSTYRQGTNEQYF. DNA for the CDR3: TGTGCCAGTAGTACGTACAGACAGGGAACGAACGAGCAGTACTTC.

There are a few counts of this clone. This chain uses TRBV5-1 with TRBJ1-3, with 7 bases that match TRBD1. The V gene end was trimmed by 3 bases and the J gene end by 0 bases; junction bases not matched to a gene: 6. The germline gives CDR1 SGHRS, CDR2 YFSETQ. There are 16 residues in the CDR3. The chain's CDR3 is CASSSGQARSGNTIYF. For the CDR3, the DNA is TGCGCCAGCAGCTCTGGACAGGCTCGCTCTGGAAACACCATATATTTT.

This clone was detected once. At one of its ends the junction is not consistent with the germline gene, which may arise from a read error. The CDR3 here is CASTEFGNYNSPLHF. The CDR3 region has the DNA TGTGCCAGCACTGAATTTGGGAATTATAATTCACCCCTCCACTTT. The V gene is TRBV2, the J gene TRBJ1-6, with D unclear. Germline CDR1 reads SNHLY; CDR2 reads FYNNEI. This CDR3 region has 15 residues.